A single sample is the source of the 19 T cell receptor beta chains below, sequenced in a study of prognosis after radiotherapy for stage I lung cancer. Amplification of TCR beta CDR3 from genomic DNA used two-round multiplex PCR. During first-round PCR, primers specific to each TRBV and TRBJ gene were used. MiXCR, run by TCRdb on the multiplex PCR reads, gives a single entry per CDR3 protein. The table has tens of thousands of distinct CDR3 sequences, roughly two fifths seen once; the top ten hold about 32%. The starting material was PBMCs, obtained before or after stereotactic body radiation therapy (not recorded which). The receptor source for this set is a donor aged 50 or older with non-small cell lung cancer.

There are many counts of this clonotype. The chain carries TRBV19 and TRBJ2-2; TRBD1 matches at 10 bases. CDR3 length equals 14 residues. Per germline, CDR1 LNHDA and CDR2 SQIVND (reference sequence). With V trimmed by 6 bases and J by 6 bases, 4 bases remained unmatched. CDR3 DNA: TGTGCCAGTAGGACAGGGGGCGCAGCCGGGGAGCTGTTTTTT. It is translated as CASRTGGAAGELFF.

Comment on this clonotype: A read error likely explains this, since a far larger clone differs by one base. This chain connects TRBV6-5 to TRBJ2-7; 9 bases are shared with TRBD2. CDR3 length: 16 residues. CDR1 and CDR2 (germline): MNHEY, SVGAGI. This CDR3 reads CASSAGSGTSSYEHYF. As DNA, the CDR3 is TGTGCCAGCAGTGCTGGCTCCGGGACTAGCTCCTACGAGCATTACTTC.

A few counts support this clonotype. This chain links TRBV2 with TRBJ2-5; D is uncertain. The CDR3 consists of 11 residues. Trimming cost V 6 bases and J 3 bases, with 5 bases left between them. In germline, CDR1 is SNHLY, CDR2 FYNNEI. The CDR3 loop reads CASSTEETQYF. The CDR3 DNA reads as TGTGCCAGCAGCACCGAAGAGACCCAGTACTTC.

The rearrangement joins TRBV27 to TRBJ2-1; possible D gene TRBD1, 6 bases. Germline CDR1 is MNHEY and CDR2 is SMNVEV (reference sequence). The CDR3 covers 16 residues. Trimming removed 5 bases from V and 6 bases from J, with 20 bases in between. As DNA, the CDR3 is TGTGCCAGCAGTCCAATGACAGGCCTATATTTCAATGAGCAGTTCTTC. Its translation is CASSPMTGLYFNEQFF.

This clonotype was observed many times. J is TRBJ2-1 and V is TRBV12-3 or TRBV12-4; 12 nucleotides match TRBD2. This CDR3 region has 16 residues. Unmatched junction bases numbered 7, after V lost 5 bases and J lost 5 bases. In nucleotides, the CDR3 is TGTGCCAGCAGTCCTAGCGGGAGGGGGGGGAACAATGAGCAGTTCTTC. Protein: CASSPSGRGGNNEQFF.

This clonotype was recorded many times. The CDR3 bases are TGCGCCAGCAGCACCTACAGGGACACTGAAGCTTTCTTT. It codes for CASSTYRDTEAFF. The V gene is TRBV5-1, the J gene TRBJ1-1; TRBD1 is a possible D gene (6 bases). Germline-derived CDR1 and CDR2 are SGHRS and YFSETQ. V gave up 4 bases and J gave up 3 bases, with 10 bases separating them. This CDR3 region has 13 residues.

This clonotype was seen at least ten times. The chain links TRBV5-4 to TRBJ2-7; D is ambiguous. The ends were cut back, 2 bases at V and 6 bases at J, with 6 bases in the middle. The germline CDR1 and CDR2 sequences are SGHNT and YYREEE (reference sequence). This CDR3 has 11 amino acids. The CDR3 DNA reads as TGTGCCAGCAGCTTCGGCACCGAGCAGTACTTC. Translated, it gives CASSFGTEQYF.

This clonotype was seen many times. The V call is TRBV9, the J call TRBJ2-1; TRBD2 aligns across 15 bases. CDR3 length equals 14 residues. Germline loops: CDR1 SGDLS, CDR2 YYNGEE. Trimming took 4 bases from V and 9 from J; bases not matched to a gene: 2. In DNA form, the CDR3 reads TGTGCCAGCAGCCCGGGACTAGCGGGGGGTGAGCAGTTCTTC. Amino acids: CASSPGLAGGEQFF.

In this sample, this clonotype turned up many times. A read error may be the cause here, since a much bigger clone is one base away. J is TRBJ1-2 and V is TRBV9, with 10 positions matching TRBD1. Germline lookup yields CDR1 SGDLS and CDR2 YYNGEE. Trimming at V came to 4 bases and at J to 6 bases, leaving 12 bases not matched to a gene. CDR3 length: 16 residues. In nucleotides, the CDR3 is TGTGCCAGCAGCTCGTCCGGGACAGGGGTGGAGGATGGCTACACCTTC. It encodes CASSSSGTGVEDGYTF. The whole variable domain, remainder taken from reference TRBV9 and TRBJ1-2, is DSGVTQTPKHLITATGQRVTLRCSPRSGDLSVYWYQQSLDQGLQFLIQYYNGEERAKGNILERFSAQQFPDLHSELNLSSLELGDSALYFCASSSSGTGVEDGYTFGSGTRLTVV.

The V and J genes are TRBV20-1 and TRBJ2-7, with 8 bases fitting TRBD2. V lost 6 bases to trimming and J lost 4 bases; unmatched junction nucleotides: 17. The CDR3 extends over 16 amino acids. Germline V lookup: CDR1 DFQATT, CDR2 SNEGSKA (reference sequence). The CDR3: CSALPGGLQSLYEQYF. CDR3 bases: TGCAGTGCGCTCCCGGGGGGGCTTCAAAGCCTTTACGAGCAGTACTTC.

This clonotype occurred many times. This chain connects TRBV5-1 to TRBJ2-3; possibly TRBD1 or TRBD2 for D (5 bases each). V lost 0 bases and J lost 0, with 11 bases in between. This CDR3 comprises 16 residues. Germline CDR1 and CDR2: SGHRS and YFSETQ. The CDR3 DNA reads as TGCGCCAGCAGCTTGGTCTCTGGGGGTAGCACAGATACGCAGTATTTT. Its protein product is CASSLVSGGSTDTQYF.

V is TRBV5-1 and J is TRBJ2-2; TRBD2 agrees at 11 bases. V was pared by 4 bases and J by 7 bases, with 6 bases of the junction left unmatched. This CDR3 has 15 residues. Germline-derived CDR1 and CDR2 are SGHRS and YFSETQ. In DNA form, the CDR3 reads TGCGCCAGCAGCCAGACTAGCGGGATAGGCGGGGAGCTGTTTTTT. The encoded protein is CASSQTSGIGGELFF.

This clonotype was detected many times. The V gene is TRBV7-6, the J gene TRBJ2-5; 8 nucleotides align to TRBD1. The CDR3 totals 17 residues. The germline gives CDR1 SGHVS, CDR2 FNYEAQ. V shed 5 bases and J 4 bases; nucleotides not matched to a gene: 15. The CDR3 here is CASSTTPRQGMGETQYF. CDR3 nucleotides: TGTGCCAGCAGCACCACTCCCAGACAGGGGATGGGAGAGACCCAGTACTTC.

The chain links TRBV12-3 or TRBV12-4 to TRBJ2-2; D may match TRBD1 or TRBD2 (5 bases each). Trimming pared 1 base from V and 9 bases from J, leaving 12 bases between. This CDR3 has 14 residues. CDR3 sequence: CASSLDTRGRELFF. CDR3 bases: TGTGCCAGCAGTTTAGACACACGGGGCCGGGAGCTGTTTTTT.

This clonotype was seen repeatedly, ten times or more. The chain employs TRBV5-4 and TRBJ2-2, with 9 bases aligning to TRBD1. Germline assignment: CDR1 SGHNT and CDR2 YYREEE (reference sequence). This CDR3 comprises 15 residues. Trimming took 3 bases from V and 5 from J; bases not matched to a gene: 5. Here the CDR3 reads CASSWGQGNTGELFF. In DNA, the CDR3 is TGTGCCAGCAGCTGGGGACAGGGTAATACCGGGGAGCTGTTTTTT.

This clonotype showed up just once. The chain has TRBV19 and TRBJ2-7, with TRBD2 matching over 7 bases. CDR3 length: 13 amino acids. Trimming cost V 6 bases and J 3 bases; bases outside gene matches: 5. Germline CDR1 is LNHDA and CDR2 is SQIVND (reference sequence). The CDR3 protein is CASSPGLLYEQYF. The CDR3 DNA reads as TGTGCCAGTAGCCCGGGACTACTCTACGAGCAGTACTTC.

This clonotype came up many times. This chain joins TRBV12-3 or TRBV12-4 and TRBJ1-3; D gene unclear. This CDR3 contains 15 residues. Between the trimmed V and J ends, which lost 6 bases and 5 bases, there was a span of 17 bases. The CDR3: CASRRSGSQRNTIYF. CDR3 nucleotide sequence: TGTGCCAGCAGGAGATCGGGCTCCCAACGAAACACCATATATTTT.

V is TRBV11-2 and J is TRBJ2-7; D is ambiguous. The V end was cut by 3 bases, the J end by 4 bases, with 10 bases between. This CDR3 contains 13 residues. Per germline, CDR1 SGHAT and CDR2 FQNNGV. The CDR3 loop is CASSLFLAYEQYF. In DNA, the CDR3 is TGTGCCAGCAGCTTGTTCTTGGCATACGAGCAGTACTTC.

To note about this clonotype: A much larger clone lies a single base off, so this may be a read error. J is TRBJ2-5 and V is TRBV24-1; 8 bases align to TRBD2. Germline V gives CDR1 KGHDR, CDR2 SFDVKD. The V segment lost 6 bases and the J segment 5 bases; nucleotides outside the gene matches: 13. This CDR3 region has 16 residues. The CDR3 nucleotides read TGTGCCACCAGTTATTCTTCCGGGGGGGCCTCGGAGACCCAGTACTTC. Its protein is CATSYSSGGASETQYF.